This T cell receptor (beta chain) was identified in a study of cytomegalovirus exposure and HLA in healthy donors. The PCR had 60 Vbeta and 13 Jbeta primers. Profiled with immunoSEQ multiplex PCR; TCRdb holds only in-frame clones, not every one. The sample holds under 90,000 clones; roughly 70% are singletons and the top ten take over 7.5%. This clone was picked up one time. Germline CDR1 SGHNT, CDR2 YYREEE (reference sequence). V was clipped by 2 bases and J by 0 bases, with 8 bases between them. The CDR3 extends over 14 amino acids. The sample comprised PBMCs. The sequence was collected from a man between 40 and 49 years old in good health and CMV-seropositive. The chain combines TRBV5-4 with TRBJ1-2; no clear D. DNA for the CDR3: TGTGCCAGCAGCTTCGGGGAAGCTAACTATGGCTACACCTTC. As protein: CASSFGEANYGYTF.